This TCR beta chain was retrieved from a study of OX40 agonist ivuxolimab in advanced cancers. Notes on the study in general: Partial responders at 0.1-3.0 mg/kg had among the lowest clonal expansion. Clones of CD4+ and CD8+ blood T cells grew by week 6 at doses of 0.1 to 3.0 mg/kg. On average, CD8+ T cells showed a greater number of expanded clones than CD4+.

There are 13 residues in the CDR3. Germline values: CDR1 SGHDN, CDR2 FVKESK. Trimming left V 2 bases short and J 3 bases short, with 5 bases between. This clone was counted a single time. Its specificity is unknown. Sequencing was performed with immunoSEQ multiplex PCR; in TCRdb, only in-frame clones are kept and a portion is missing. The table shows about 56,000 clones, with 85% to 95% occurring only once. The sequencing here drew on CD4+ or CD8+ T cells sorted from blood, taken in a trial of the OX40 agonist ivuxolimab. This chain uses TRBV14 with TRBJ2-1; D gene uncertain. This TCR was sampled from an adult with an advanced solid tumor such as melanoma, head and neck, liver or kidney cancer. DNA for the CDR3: TGTGCCAGCAGCCAACAGGTCTACAATGAGCAGTTCTTC. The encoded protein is CASSQQVYNEQFF.